This T cell receptor beta chain was retrieved from a study of early T cells in non-severe SARS-CoV-2 infection. The overall study: Bulk RNA from unsorted whole blood was sequenced; chains were unpaired. Findings and caveats of the study: There was a bias toward anti-spike CD8 responses in VDJdb matching, which missed private and CD4 specificities.

Individual cDNA molecules each received unique molecular identifiers attached to them. A single record per CDR3 protein comes from TCRdb applying MiXCR to the 5' RACE reads. The data contain about 27,000 distinct CDR3 sequences, roughly 4.6% of them singletons. Comment on this clonotype: Antigen unknown.

Trimming removed 5 bases from V and 6 bases from J, with 11 bases in between. The CDR3 runs 12 residues. Germline V gives CDR1 SEHNR, CDR2 FQNEAQ (reference sequence). The chain links TRBV7-9 to TRBJ2-7; D may be TRBD1 (5 bases). Material for sequencing was whole blood. The TCR originated in an adult who was a healthcare worker with PCR-confirmed SARS-CoV-2 infection or an uninfected control (not recorded which). DNA of the CDR3: TGTGCCAGCAGCCTAAGACAGCCCGAGCAGTACTTC. It translates to CASSLRQPEQYF.